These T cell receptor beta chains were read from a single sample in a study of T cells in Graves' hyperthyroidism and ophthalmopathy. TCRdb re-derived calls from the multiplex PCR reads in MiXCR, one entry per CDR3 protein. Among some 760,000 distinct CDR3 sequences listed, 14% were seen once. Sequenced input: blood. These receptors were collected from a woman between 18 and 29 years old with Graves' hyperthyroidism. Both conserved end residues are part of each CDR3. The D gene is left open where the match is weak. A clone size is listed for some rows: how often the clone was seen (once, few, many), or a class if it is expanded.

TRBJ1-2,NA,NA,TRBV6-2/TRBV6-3,CASRKGVGIKRGVNYGYTF,TGTGCCAGCAGGAAGGGGGTTGGGATTAAGAGGGGAGTTAACTATGGCTACACCTTC
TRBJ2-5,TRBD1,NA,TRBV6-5,CASSYTLTGVGSEETQYF,TGTGCCAGCAGTTACACTTTGACAGGGGTGGGCAGCGAAGAGACCCAGTACTTC
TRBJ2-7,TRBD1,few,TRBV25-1,CASSALSGTASSYEQYF,TGTGCCAGCAGTGCCTTATCCGGGACAGCGAGCTCCTACGAGCAGTACTTC
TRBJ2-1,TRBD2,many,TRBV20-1,CSARDRTSGNNEQFF,TGCAGTGCTAGAGATCGTACTAGCGGGAACAATGAGCAGTTCTTC
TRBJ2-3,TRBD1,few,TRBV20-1,CSARGRTGGRDTQYF,TGCAGTGCTAGAGGCCGGACAGGGGGGAGAGATACGCAGTATTTT
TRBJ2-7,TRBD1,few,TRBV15,CATSRDKGQAREQYF,TGTGCCACCAGCAGAGATAAGGGACAGGCGCGGGAGCAGTACTTC
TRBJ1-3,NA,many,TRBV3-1,CASSQVAGGNTIYF,TGTGCCAGCAGCCAAGTAGCAGGTGGAAACACCATATATTTT
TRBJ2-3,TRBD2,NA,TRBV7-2,CACTLAGLTDTQYF,TGTGCCTGCACTCTAGCGGGGCTCACAGATACGCAGTATTTT
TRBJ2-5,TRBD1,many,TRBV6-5,CASSYSGTGGRETQYF,TGTGCCAGCAGTTACTCGGGGACAGGGGGCCGAGAGACCCAGTACTTC
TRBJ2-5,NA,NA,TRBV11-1,CASSFGQSGETQYF,TGTGCCAGCAGCTTTGGACAGTCGGGAGAGACCCAGTACTTC
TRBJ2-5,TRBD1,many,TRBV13,CASSLDRGHGETQYF,TGTGCCAGCAGCTTAGACAGGGGGCACGGAGAGACCCAGTACTTC
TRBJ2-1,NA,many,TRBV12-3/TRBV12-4,CASSSPPYHPTYNEQFF,TGTGCCAGCAGTTCGCCGCCCTACCACCCGACCTACAATGAGCAGTTCTTC
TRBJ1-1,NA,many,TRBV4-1,CASSPRRGNTEAFF,TGTGCCAGCTCACCACGGCGGGGGAACACTGAAGCTTTCTTT
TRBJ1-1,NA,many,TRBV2,CASQGWDTEAFF,TGTGCCAGCCAAGGGTGGGACACTGAAGCTTTCTTT
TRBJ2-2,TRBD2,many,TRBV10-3,CAISSGTSDTGELFF,TGTGCCATCAGTTCCGGGACTAGCGATACCGGGGAGCTGTTTTTT
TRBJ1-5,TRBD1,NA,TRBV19,CASSKTGRTIVNQPQHF,TGTGCCAGTAGTAAGACAGGGCGAACGATAGTCAATCAGCCCCAGCATTTT
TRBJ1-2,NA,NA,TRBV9,CASSPRTGTSEGYTF,TGTGCCAGCAGCCCCCGAACAGGGACGTCGGAGGGCTACACCTTC
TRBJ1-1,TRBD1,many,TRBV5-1,CASSPGTGISPEAFF,TGCGCCAGCAGCCCGGGGACAGGCATCTCTCCTGAAGCTTTCTTT
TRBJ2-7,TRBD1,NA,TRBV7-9,CASSLITGTGSSYEQYF,TGTGCCAGCAGCTTAATCACCGGGACAGGGAGCTCCTACGAGCAGTACTTC
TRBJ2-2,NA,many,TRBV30,CAWNGGVNTGELFF,TGTGCCTGGAATGGCGGGGTTAACACCGGGGAGCTGTTTTTT
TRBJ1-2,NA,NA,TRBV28,CASERAGRYGYTF,TGTGCCAGCGAACGTGCAGGGCGCTATGGCTACACCTTC
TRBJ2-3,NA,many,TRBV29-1,CSVETTDTQYF,TGCAGCGTTGAAACCACAGATACGCAGTATTTT
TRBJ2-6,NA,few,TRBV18,CASSPLDISGANVLTF,TGTGCCAGCTCACCATTGGACATATCCGGGGCCAACGTCCTGACTTTC